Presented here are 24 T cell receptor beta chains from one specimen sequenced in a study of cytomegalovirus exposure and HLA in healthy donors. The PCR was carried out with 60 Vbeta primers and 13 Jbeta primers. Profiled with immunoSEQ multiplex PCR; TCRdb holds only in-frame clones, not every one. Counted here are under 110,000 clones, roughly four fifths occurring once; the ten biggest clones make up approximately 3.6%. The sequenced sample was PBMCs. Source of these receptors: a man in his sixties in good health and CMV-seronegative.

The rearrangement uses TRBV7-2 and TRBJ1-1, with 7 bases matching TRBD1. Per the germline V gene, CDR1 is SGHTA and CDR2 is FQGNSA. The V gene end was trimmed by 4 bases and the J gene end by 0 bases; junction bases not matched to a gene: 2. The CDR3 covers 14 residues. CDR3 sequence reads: CASSSGQLNTEAFF. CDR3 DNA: TGTGCCAGCAGCTCGGGACAGTTGAACACTGAAGCTTTCTTT.

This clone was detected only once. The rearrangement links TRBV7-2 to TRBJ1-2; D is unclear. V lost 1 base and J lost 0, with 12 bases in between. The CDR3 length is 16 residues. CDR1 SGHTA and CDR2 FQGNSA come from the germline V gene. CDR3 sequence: CASSLVPQPPNYGYTF. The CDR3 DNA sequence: TGTGCCAGCAGCTTAGTTCCACAACCCCCTAACTATGGCTACACCTTC. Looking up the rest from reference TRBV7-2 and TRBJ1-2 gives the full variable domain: GAGVSQSPSNKVTEKGKDVELRCDPISGHTALYWYRQSLGQGLEFLIYFQGNSAPDKSGLPSDRFSAERTGGSVSTLTIQRTQQEDSAVYLCASSLVPQPPNYGYTFGSGTRLTVV.

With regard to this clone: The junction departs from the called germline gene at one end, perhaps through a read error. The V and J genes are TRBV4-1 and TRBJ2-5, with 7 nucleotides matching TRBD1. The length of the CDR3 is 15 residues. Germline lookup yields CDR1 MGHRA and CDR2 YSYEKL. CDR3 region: CAGSQDEDRQETQYF. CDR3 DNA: TGCGCCGGCAGCCAAGATGAGGACAGGCAAGAGACCCAGTACTTC.

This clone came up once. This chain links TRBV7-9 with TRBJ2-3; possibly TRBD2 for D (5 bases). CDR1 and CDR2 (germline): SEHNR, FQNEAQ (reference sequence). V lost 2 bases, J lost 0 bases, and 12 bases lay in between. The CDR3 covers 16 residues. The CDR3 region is CASSLLVGGSTDTQYF. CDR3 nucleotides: TGTGCCAGCAGCTTATTGGTCGGCGGGAGCACAGATACGCAGTATTTT.

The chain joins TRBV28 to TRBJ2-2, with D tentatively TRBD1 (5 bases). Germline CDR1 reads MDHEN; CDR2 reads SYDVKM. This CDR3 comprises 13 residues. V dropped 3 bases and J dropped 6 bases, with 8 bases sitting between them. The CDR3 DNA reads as TGTGCCAGCAGTTTTGACAGTCCCGGGGAGCTGTTTTTT. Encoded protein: CASSFDSPGELFF.

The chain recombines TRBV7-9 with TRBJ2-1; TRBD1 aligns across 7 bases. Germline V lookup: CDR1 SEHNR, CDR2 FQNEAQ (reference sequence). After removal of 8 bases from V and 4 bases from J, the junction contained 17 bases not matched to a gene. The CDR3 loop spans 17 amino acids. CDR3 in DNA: TGTGCCAGCTACACTTGGACAGGCTCGCAACTATACAATGAGCAGTTCTTC. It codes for CASYTWTGSQLYNEQFF.

DNA for the CDR3: TGTGCCAGCTTCATAACTAGGAACACTGAAGCTTTCTTT. It yields the protein CASFITRNTEAFF. The chain combines TRBV18 with TRBJ1-1, with D hard to call. Germline V gene sequence: CDR1 KGHSH, CDR2 LQKENI. Trimming took off 7 bases at V and 1 base at J, with 10 bases between the two ends. The CDR3 totals 13 residues.

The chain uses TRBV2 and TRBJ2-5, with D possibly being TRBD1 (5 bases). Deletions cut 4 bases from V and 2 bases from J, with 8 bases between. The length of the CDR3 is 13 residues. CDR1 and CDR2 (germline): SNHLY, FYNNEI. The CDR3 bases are TGTGCCAGCAGTGTTAACAGGCAAGAGACCCAGTACTTC. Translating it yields CASSVNRQETQYF.

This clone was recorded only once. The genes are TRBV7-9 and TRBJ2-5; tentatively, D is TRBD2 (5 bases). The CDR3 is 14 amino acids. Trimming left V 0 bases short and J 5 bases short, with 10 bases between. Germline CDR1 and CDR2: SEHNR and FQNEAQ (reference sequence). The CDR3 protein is CASSLAGSGETQYF. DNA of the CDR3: TGTGCCAGCAGCTTAGCAGGGTCGGGGGAGACCCAGTACTTC.

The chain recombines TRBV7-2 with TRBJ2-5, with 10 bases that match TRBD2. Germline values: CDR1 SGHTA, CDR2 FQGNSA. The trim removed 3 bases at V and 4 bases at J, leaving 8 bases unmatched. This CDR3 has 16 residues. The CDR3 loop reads CASSFGAGGLTETQYF. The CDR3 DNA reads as TGTGCCAGCAGCTTTGGAGCGGGGGGGCTTACAGAGACCCAGTACTTC.

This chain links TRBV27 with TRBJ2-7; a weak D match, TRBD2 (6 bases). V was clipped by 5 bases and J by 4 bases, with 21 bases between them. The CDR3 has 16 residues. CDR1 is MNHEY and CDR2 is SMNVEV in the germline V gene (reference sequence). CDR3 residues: CASSPSGGARMYEQYF. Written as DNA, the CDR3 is TGTGCCAGCAGTCCCAGTGGAGGGGCAAGGATGTACGAGCAGTACTTC.

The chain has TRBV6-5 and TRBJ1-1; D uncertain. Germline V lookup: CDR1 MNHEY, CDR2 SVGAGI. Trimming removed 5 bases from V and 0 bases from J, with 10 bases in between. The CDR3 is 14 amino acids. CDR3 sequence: CASSIKYMNTEAFF. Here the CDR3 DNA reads TGTGCCAGCAGTATAAAGTACATGAACACTGAAGCTTTCTTT.

CDR3 residues: CASSLGAGASYEQYF. CDR3 nucleotides: TGTGCCAGCAGCTTAGGGGCAGGGGCAAGCTACGAGCAGTACTTC. This rearrangement joins TRBV2 to TRBJ2-7, with D possibly matching TRBD1 (6 bases). V gave up 6 bases and J gave up 3 bases, with 18 bases separating them. CDR1 and CDR2 (germline): SNHLY, FYNNEI. CDR3 size: 15 residues.

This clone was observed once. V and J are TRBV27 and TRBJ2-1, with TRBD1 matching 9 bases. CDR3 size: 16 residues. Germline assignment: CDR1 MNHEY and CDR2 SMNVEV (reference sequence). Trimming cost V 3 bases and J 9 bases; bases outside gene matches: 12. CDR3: CASSFIPGQGGGEQFF. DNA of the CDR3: TGTGCCAGCAGTTTCATACCGGGACAGGGTGGAGGTGAGCAGTTCTTC.

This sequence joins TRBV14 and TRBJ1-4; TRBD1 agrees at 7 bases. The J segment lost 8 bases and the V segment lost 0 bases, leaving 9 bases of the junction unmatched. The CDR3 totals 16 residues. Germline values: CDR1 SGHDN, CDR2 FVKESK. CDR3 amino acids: CASSQEGNRGNEKLFF. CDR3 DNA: TGTGCCAGCAGCCAAGAAGGAAACAGGGGAAACGAAAAACTGTTTTTT.

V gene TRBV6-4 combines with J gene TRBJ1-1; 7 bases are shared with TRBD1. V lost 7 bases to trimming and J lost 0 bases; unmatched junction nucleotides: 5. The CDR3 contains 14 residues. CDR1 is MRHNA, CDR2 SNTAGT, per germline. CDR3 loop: CASNLDRVNTEAFF. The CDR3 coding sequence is TGTGCCAGCAACCTCGACAGGGTGAACACTGAAGCTTTCTTT.

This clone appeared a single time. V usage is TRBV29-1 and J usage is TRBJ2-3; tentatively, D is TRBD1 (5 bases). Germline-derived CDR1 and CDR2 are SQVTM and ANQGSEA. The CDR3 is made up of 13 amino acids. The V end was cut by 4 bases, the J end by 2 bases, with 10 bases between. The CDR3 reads CSVVPGNTDTQYF. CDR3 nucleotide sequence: TGCAGCGTTGTCCCAGGGAACACAGATACGCAGTATTTT.

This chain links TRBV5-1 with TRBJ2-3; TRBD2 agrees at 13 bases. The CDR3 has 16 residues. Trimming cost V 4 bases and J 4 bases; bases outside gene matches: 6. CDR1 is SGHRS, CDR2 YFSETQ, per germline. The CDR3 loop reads CASSPRTSGGADTQYF. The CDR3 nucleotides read TGCGCCAGCAGCCCGCGGACTAGCGGGGGTGCAGATACGCAGTATTTT.

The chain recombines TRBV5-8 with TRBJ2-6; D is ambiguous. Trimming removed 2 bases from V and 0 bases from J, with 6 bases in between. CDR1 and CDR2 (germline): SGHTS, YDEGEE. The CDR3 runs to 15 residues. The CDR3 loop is CASSFVSSGANVLTF. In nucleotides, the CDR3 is TGTGCCAGCAGCTTTGTCAGCTCTGGGGCCAACGTCCTGACTTTC.

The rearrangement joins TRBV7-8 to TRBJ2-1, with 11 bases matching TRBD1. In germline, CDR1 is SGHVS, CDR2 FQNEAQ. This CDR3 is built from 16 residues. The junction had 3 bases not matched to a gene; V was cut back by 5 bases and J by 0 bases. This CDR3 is CASSTGTGGSYNEQFF. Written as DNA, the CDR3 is TGTGCCAGCAGCACCGGGACAGGGGGCTCCTACAATGAGCAGTTCTTC.

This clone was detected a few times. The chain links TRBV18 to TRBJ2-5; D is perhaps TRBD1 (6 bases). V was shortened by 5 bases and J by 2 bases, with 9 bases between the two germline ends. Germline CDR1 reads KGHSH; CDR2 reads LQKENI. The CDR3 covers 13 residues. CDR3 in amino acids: CASSGQIQETQYF. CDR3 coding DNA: TGTGCCAGCTCAGGACAGATTCAAGAGACCCAGTACTTC.

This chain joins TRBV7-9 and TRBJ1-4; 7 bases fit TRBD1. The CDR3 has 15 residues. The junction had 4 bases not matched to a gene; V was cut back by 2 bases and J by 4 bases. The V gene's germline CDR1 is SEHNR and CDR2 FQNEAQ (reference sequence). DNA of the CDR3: TGTGCCAGCAGCTTAAAGGGGGCTCTTAATGAAAAACTGTTTTTT. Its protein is CASSLKGALNEKLFF.

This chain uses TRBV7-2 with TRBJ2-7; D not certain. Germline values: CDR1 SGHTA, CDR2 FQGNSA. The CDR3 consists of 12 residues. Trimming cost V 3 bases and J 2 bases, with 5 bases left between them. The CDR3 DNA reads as TGTGCCAGCAGCTTCCAGGCCTACGAGCAGTACTTC. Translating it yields CASSFQAYEQYF.

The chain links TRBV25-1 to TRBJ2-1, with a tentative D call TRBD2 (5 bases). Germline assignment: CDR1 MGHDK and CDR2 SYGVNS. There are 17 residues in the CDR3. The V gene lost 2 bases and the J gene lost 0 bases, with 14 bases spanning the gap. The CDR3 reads CASSEREGPSSYNEQFF. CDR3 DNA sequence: TGTGCCAGCAGTGAACGTGAGGGCCCTTCCTCCTACAATGAGCAGTTCTTC.